These 24 T cell receptor beta chains originate from one sample sequenced in a study of T cells in localized non-small cell lung cancer. The assay was immunoSEQ multiplex PCR, and TCRdb's table has in-frame clones only and misses some. The sample records 25,000 to 30,000 clones, approximately 90% being singletons. Sequencing was performed on peripheral blood, taken before any cancer treatment. The source of these receptors is a male donor older than 55 with stage I lung adenocarcinoma.

J is TRBJ2-7 and V is TRBV19; TRBD1 matches 7 bases. The CDR3 covers 14 residues. Trimming cost V 7 bases and J 4 bases; bases outside gene matches: 10. CDR1 is LNHDA, CDR2 SQIVND, per germline (reference sequence). The CDR3 bases are TGTGCCAGTACTATGACAGGGAGCATATACGAGCAGTACTTC. Translated: CASTMTGSIYEQYF.

The rearrangement joins TRBV7-7 to TRBJ2-5, with 11 positions matching TRBD2. V lost 4 bases and J lost 3; bases outside the gene matches: 1. Germline V gene data show CDR1 as SSHAT and CDR2 as FNYEAQ (reference sequence). There are 14 residues in the CDR3. CDR3 in DNA: TGTGCCAGCAGCTATAGCGGGGGGGAAGAGACCCAGTACTTC. Protein sequence: CASSYSGGEETQYF.

This chain links TRBV19 with TRBJ1-5; no clear D. There are 14 residues in the CDR3. Germline loops: CDR1 LNHDA, CDR2 SQIVND (reference sequence). V was shortened by 7 bases and J by 0 bases, with 10 bases between the two germline ends. CDR3 sequence reads: CASIGEYSNQPQHF. In DNA form, the CDR3 reads TGTGCCAGTATAGGCGAGTATAGCAATCAGCCCCAGCATTTT.

The V and J genes are TRBV30 and TRBJ1-1; D is undetermined. CDR1 is GTSNPN, CDR2 SVGIG, per germline (reference sequence). V dropped 3 bases and J dropped 9 bases, with 17 bases sitting between them. There are 13 residues in the CDR3. In nucleotides, the CDR3 is TGTGCCTGGAGCCTACCGACCGGAGGTAAAGCTTTCTTT. Amino acid sequence: CAWSLPTGGKAFF.

This sequence joins TRBV4-2 and TRBJ2-1; D is perhaps TRBD1 (6 bases). The CDR3 covers 17 residues. Germline V lookup: CDR1 LGHNA, CDR2 YNFKEQ. The germline V and J ends were trimmed by 0 bases and 4 bases, with 16 bases remaining between them. The CDR3 DNA sequence: TGTGCCAGCAGCCAAGACTGGATCCGAGGGGGTTACAATGAGCAGTTCTTC. It codes for CASSQDWIRGGYNEQFF.

Points on this clone: A read error likely explains this, since a far larger clone differs by one base. The gene calls are TRBV5-1 and TRBJ2-3; either TRBD1 or TRBD2 may supply D (6 bases each). The germline V gene encodes CDR1 SGHRS and CDR2 YFSETQ. Trimming took off 2 bases at V and 15 bases at J, with 16 bases between the two ends. The CDR3 spans 12 residues. CDR3 residues: CASSFERGAPYF. Here the CDR3 DNA reads TGCGCCAGCAGCTTTGAGAGGGGGGCCCCCTATTTT.

The chain recombines TRBV9 with TRBJ1-2, with D possibly TRBD1 on 5 matching bases. Germline values: CDR1 SGDLS, CDR2 YYNGEE. The V gene lost 4 bases and the J gene lost 0 bases, with 16 bases spanning the gap. CDR3 length: 16 residues. CDR3 DNA sequence: TGTGCCAGCAGCCTTTCCGGGGCCCTAACTAACTATGGCTACACCTTC. Its translation: CASSLSGALTNYGYTF.

The chain uses TRBV6-1 and TRBJ2-4; no firm D call. The CDR3 has 14 amino acids. V lost 4 bases and J 6 bases, leaving 13 bases between the germline ends. Germline CDR1 is MNHNS and CDR2 is SASEGT. CDR3 nucleotides: TGTGCCAGCAGTGGGGCCGTCGATCGAAACATTCAGTACTTC. This sequence encodes CASSGAVDRNIQYF.

V is TRBV7-2 and J is TRBJ2-2, with TRBD2 matching 8 bases. After removal of 6 bases from V and 8 bases from J, the junction contained 5 bases not matched to a gene. Looked up from germline, CDR1 is SGHTA and CDR2 is FQGNSA. CDR3 size: 13 residues. The CDR3 sequence is CASRKAGAGELFF. CDR3 DNA: TGTGCCAGCAGAAAAGCGGGGGCGGGGGAGCTGTTTTTT.

The rearrangement uses TRBV19 and TRBJ1-1; 10 bases match TRBD1. Germline V gene data show CDR1 as LNHDA and CDR2 as SQIVND (reference sequence). Trimming cost V 5 bases and J 11 bases; bases outside gene matches: 11. This CDR3 is built from 14 residues. CDR3 nucleotides: TGTGCCAGTAGTGAGACAGGGGGCGCGGCGAAGGCTTTCTTT. It is translated as CASSETGGAAKAFF.

This chain joins TRBV6-6 and TRBJ1-1; 7 bases align to TRBD1. Germline assignment: CDR1 MNHNY and CDR2 SVGAGI (reference sequence). This CDR3 has 14 amino acids. J was trimmed by 1 base and V by 5 bases; bases with no gene match: 4. The CDR3, as DNA: TGTGCCAGCAGTACACAGGGGCCGAACACTGAAGCTTTCTTT. Amino acid sequence: CASSTQGPNTEAFF.

This clone occurred a few times. The V call is TRBV19, the J call TRBJ1-5; D remains unclear. Germline V gives CDR1 LNHDA, CDR2 SQIVND (reference sequence). The CDR3 is 15 residues long. Trimming took off 0 bases at V and 6 bases at J, with 12 bases between the two ends. The CDR3 region is CASSIDMLSSQPQHF. As DNA, the CDR3 is TGTGCCAGTAGTATAGATATGCTATCCTCTCAGCCCCAGCATTTT.

The genes are TRBV6-1 and TRBJ2-3; 14 nucleotides match TRBD2. The V gene end was trimmed by 6 bases and the J gene end by 4 bases; junction bases not matched to a gene: 3. Germline CDR1 reads MNHNS; CDR2 reads SASEGT. The CDR3 runs to 15 residues. Written as DNA, the CDR3 is TGTGCCAGCAGAAGACTAGCGGGGGGGTCAGATACGCAGTATTTT. Protein product: CASRRLAGGSDTQYF.

The sample holds one count of this clone. V usage is TRBV10-3 and J usage is TRBJ1-1; D possibly corresponds to TRBD1 (5 bases). V shed 11 bases and J shed 1 base, with 14 bases lying between them. This CDR3 contains 13 residues. Germline V CDR1 and CDR2: ENHRY, SYGVKD. The CDR3 here is CAAQRTGNTEAFF. The CDR3 DNA reads TGTGCCGCCCAACGCACAGGGAACACTGAAGCTTTCTTT.

Only a few counts were recorded for this clone. J is TRBJ2-3 and V is TRBV5-3; D is uncertain. TRBV5-3 is an ORF, with its function uncertain. Trimming left V 5 bases short and J 1 base short, with 8 bases between. The CDR3 sequence is 13 residues long. The CDR3 bases are TGTGCCAGAAGGGTAGGATGCACAGATACGCAGTATTTT. Translated, it gives CARRVGCTDTQYF.

This clone turned up a few times. The chain joins TRBV19 to TRBJ1-2, with 7 bases identical to TRBD1. The ends lost 3 bases at V and 2 bases at J; junction bases unmatched: 0. The CDR3 extends over 13 amino acids. Germline lookup yields CDR1 LNHDA and CDR2 SQIVND (reference sequence). CDR3 region: CASSMTGNYGYTF. CDR3 in DNA: TGTGCCAGTAGTATGACAGGGAACTATGGCTACACCTTC.

CDR3 in DNA: TGTGCCAGCAGCTTAGGAGGGGACAGGGGCTACGAGCAGTACTTC. It encodes CASSLGGDRGYEQYF. The J gene is TRBJ2-7, the V gene TRBV11-3, with 10 positions matching TRBD1. Germline-derived CDR1 and CDR2 are SGHNT and YENEEA. This CDR3 comprises 15 residues. V was pared by 1 base and J by 3 bases, with 3 bases of the junction left unmatched.

The chain has TRBV4-3 and TRBJ1-5; D gene ambiguous. The CDR3 extends over 14 amino acids. The V end was cut by 2 bases, the J end by 4 bases, with 9 bases between. CDR1 and CDR2 from the germline V gene are LGHNA and YSLEER. This CDR3 reads CASSQTRMNQPQHF. CDR3 nucleotides: TGCGCCAGCAGCCAAACACGGATGAATCAGCCCCAGCATTTT.

In its sample, this clone was seen a few times. The chain has TRBV18 and TRBJ2-3; 8 bases map to TRBD1. The CDR3 consists of 15 residues. Germline CDR1 reads KGHSH; CDR2 reads LQKENI. J gave up 0 bases and V 4 bases, and 3 bases lay outside the gene matches. CDR3 in amino acids: CASSLQGGSTDTQYF. The CDR3 region has the DNA TGTGCCAGCTCACTACAGGGGGGTAGCACAGATACGCAGTATTTT. The full variable domain, in which reference TRBV18 and TRBJ2-3 provide the parts outside the CDR3, is NAGVMQNPRHLVRRRGQEARLRCSPMKGHSHVYWYRQLPEEGLKFMVYLQKENIIDESGMPKERFSAEFPKEGPSILRIQQVVRGDSAAYFCASSLQGGSTDTQYFGPGTRLTVL.

The J gene is TRBJ2-5, the V gene TRBV7-6, with D tentatively TRBD2 (6 bases). The CDR3 is 12 residues long. Per the germline V gene, CDR1 is SGHVS and CDR2 is FNYEAQ. Trimming removed 5 bases from V and 2 bases from J, with 6 bases in between. The CDR3 bases are TGTGCCAGCAGCGGGACTCAAGAGACCCAGTACTTC. Its translation is CASSGTQETQYF.

This clone was recorded once. The chain links TRBV5-8 to TRBJ1-2; D gene uncertain. Germline V lookup: CDR1 SGHTS, CDR2 YDEGEE. V gave up 2 bases and J gave up 6 bases, with 17 bases separating them. The CDR3 sequence is 15 residues long. CDR3 sequence: CASSFSPEPTHGYTF. The CDR3 bases are TGTGCCAGCAGCTTCTCGCCGGAACCCACCCATGGCTACACCTTC.

This clone is classed as medium-sized (0.01 to 0.1%). The chain is built from TRBV5-1 and TRBJ2-6, with D perhaps TRBD2 (5 bases). Germline CDR1 reads SGHRS; CDR2 reads YFSETQ. The length of the CDR3 is 17 residues. V was shortened by 0 bases and J by 0 bases, with 10 bases between the two germline ends. DNA of the CDR3: TGCGCCAGCAGCTTGGGGCTAGCCAACTCTGGGGCCAACGTCCTGACTTTC. Translating it yields CASSLGLANSGANVLTF.

This chain uses TRBV7-8 with TRBJ1-3; no clear D. The CDR3 runs 16 residues. Trimming left V 5 bases short and J 0 bases short, with 14 bases between. Germline CDR1 SGHVS, CDR2 FQNEAQ. CDR3 nucleotide sequence: TGTGCCAGCAGCCCCCCGGAATCCTTCTCTGGAAACACCATATATTTT. Its protein product is CASSPPESFSGNTIYF.

The sample holds a few counts of this clone. The V call is TRBV29-1, the J call TRBJ1-3; D not resolved. This CDR3 comprises 16 residues. V lost 0 bases and J lost 3, with 15 bases in between. The germline gives CDR1 SQVTM, CDR2 ANQGSEA. The CDR3 sequence is CSVEDPGLLGGNTIYF. The DNA of the CDR3 is TGCAGCGTTGAAGACCCAGGTCTACTTGGTGGAAACACCATATATTTT.